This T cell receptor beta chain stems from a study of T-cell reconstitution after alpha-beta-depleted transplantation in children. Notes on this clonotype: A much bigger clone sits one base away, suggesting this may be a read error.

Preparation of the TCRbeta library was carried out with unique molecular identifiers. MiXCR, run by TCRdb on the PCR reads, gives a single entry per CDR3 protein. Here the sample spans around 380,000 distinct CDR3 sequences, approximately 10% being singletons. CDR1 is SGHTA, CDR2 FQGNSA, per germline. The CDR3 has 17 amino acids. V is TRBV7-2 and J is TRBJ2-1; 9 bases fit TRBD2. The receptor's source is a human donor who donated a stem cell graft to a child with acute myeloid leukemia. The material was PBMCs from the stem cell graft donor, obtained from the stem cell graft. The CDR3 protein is CASGLPLFSGRHNEQFF. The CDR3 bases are TGTGCCAGCGGCTTACCCTTGTTTAGCGGGAGACACAATGAGCAGTTCTTC. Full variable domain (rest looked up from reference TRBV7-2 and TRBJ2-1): GAGVSQSPSNKVTEKGKDVELRCDPISGHTALYWYRQSLGQGLEFLIYFQGNSAPDKSGLPSDRFSAERTGGSVSTLTIQRTQQEDSAVYLCASGLPLFSGRHNEQFFGPGTRLTVL.